Below, one TCR beta chain is given with its context. This CDR3 has 15 residues. Germline CDR1 and CDR2: SGHRS and YFSETQ. With 4 bases clipped from V and 5 bases from J, the junction kept 9 bases outside the gene matches. One entry per CDR3 protein results from TCRdb running MiXCR on the RT-PCR reads. Found here are more than 600,000 distinct CDR3 sequences, approximately 14% of them singletons; the top ten hold roughly 4%. This receptor was obtained from a female donor in good health, serving as a healthy control. This chain connects TRBV5-1 to TRBJ2-3, with 8 bases aligning to TRBD2. The source material was memory CD4+ T cells from blood. The CDR3 DNA reads TGCGCCAGCAGCAGAAGCGGGGGCACAGGAGATACGCAGTATTTT. As protein: CASSRSGGTGDTQYF.